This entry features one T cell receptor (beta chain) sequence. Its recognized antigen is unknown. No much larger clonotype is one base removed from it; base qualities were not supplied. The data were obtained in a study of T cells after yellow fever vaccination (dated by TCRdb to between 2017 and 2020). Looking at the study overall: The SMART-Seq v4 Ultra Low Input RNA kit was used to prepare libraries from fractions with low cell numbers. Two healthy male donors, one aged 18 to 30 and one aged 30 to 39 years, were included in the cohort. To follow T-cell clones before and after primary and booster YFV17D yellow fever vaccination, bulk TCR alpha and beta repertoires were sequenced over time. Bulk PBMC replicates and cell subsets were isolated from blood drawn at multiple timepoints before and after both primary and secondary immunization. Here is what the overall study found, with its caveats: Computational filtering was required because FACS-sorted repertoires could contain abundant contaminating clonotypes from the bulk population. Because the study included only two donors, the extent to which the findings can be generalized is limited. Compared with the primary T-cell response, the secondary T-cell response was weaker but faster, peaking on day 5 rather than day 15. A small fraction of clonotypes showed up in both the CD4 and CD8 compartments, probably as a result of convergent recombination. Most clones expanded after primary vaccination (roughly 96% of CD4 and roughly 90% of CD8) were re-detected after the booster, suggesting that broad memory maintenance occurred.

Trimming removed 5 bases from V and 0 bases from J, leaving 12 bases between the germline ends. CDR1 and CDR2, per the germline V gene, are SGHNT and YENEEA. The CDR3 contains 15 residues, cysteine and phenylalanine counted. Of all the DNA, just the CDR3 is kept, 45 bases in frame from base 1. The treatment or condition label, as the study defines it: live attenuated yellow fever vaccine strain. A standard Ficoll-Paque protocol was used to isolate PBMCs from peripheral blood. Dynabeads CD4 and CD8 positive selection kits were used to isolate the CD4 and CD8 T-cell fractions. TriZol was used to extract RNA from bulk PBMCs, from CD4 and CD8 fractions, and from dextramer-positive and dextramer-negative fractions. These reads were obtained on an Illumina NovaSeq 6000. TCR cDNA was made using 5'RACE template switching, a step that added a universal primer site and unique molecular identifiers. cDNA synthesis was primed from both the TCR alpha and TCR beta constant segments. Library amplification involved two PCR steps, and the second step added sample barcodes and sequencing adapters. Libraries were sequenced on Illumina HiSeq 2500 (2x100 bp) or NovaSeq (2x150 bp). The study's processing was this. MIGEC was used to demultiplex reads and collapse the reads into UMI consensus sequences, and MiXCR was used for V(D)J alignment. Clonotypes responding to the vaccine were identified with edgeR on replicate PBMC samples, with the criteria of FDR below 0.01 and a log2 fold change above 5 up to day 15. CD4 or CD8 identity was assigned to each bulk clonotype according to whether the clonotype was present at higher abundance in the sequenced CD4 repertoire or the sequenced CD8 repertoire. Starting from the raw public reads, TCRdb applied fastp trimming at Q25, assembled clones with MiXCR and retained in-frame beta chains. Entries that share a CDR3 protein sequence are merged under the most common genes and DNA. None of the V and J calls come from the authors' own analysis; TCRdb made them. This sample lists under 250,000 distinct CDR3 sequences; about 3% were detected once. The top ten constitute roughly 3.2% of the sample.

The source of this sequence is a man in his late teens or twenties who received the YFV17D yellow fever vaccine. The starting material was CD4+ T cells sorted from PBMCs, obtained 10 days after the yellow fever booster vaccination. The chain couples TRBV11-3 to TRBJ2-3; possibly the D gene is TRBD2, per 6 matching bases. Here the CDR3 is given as CASSLTGESTDTQYF. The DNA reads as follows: TGTGCCAGCAGCCTGACGGGGGAGAGCACAGATACGCAGTATTTT.